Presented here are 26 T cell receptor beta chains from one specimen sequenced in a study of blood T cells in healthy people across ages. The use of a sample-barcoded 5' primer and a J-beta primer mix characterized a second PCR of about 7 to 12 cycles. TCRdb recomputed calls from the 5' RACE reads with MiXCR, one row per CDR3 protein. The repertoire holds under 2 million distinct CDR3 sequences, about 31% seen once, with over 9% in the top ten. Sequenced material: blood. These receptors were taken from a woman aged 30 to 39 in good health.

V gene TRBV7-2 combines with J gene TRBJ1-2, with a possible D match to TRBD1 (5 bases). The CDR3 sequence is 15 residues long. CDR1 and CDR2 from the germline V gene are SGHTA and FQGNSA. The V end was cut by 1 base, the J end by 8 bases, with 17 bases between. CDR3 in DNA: TGTGCCAGCAGCTTAGGAGTATCAGGGTTTAGCGGCTACACCTTC. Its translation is CASSLGVSGFSGYTF.

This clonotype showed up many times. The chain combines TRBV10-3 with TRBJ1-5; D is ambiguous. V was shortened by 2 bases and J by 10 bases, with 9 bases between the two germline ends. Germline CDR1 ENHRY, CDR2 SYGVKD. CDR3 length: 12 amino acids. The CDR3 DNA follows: TGTGCCATCAGTGAGCCCGCAGAACCCCAGCATTTT. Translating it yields CAISEPAEPQHF.

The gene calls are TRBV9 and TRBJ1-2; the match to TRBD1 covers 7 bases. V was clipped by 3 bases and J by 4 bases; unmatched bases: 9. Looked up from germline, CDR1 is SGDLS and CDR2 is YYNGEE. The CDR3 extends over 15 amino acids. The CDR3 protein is CASSARDRNRYGYTF. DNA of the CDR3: TGTGCCAGCAGCGCCCGGGACAGAAATCGCTATGGCTACACCTTC.

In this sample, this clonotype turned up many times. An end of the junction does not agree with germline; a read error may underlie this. The CDR3 sequence: CASSHGRGEQYF. CDR3 coding DNA: TGCGCCAGCAGCCACGGCCGAGGCGAGCAGTACTTC. J is TRBJ2-5 and V is TRBV3-1; D is uncertain. With the DNA end fitting TRBJ2-7 better, the J assignment may be wrong. This CDR3 has 12 residues. Germline assignment: CDR1 LGHDT and CDR2 YNNKEL (reference sequence).

The CDR3 nucleotides are TGTGCCAGCAGCTTAGACGGCAGCGGGCTTCAAGAGACCCAGTACTTC. It translates to CASSLDGSGLQETQYF. The rearrangement joins TRBV11-2 to TRBJ2-5; tentative D call: TRBD2 (6 bases). The CDR3 is 16 amino acids. The V end was cut by 0 bases, the J end by 2 bases, with 13 bases between. Germline V gene data show CDR1 as SGHAT and CDR2 as FQNNGV.

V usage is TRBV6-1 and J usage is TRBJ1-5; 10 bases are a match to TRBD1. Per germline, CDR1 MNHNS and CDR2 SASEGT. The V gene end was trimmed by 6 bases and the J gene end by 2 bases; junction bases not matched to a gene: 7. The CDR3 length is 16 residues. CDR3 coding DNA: TGTGCCAGCAGCGGACAGGGGGTATCTGGCAATCAGCCCCAGCATTTT. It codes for CASSGQGVSGNQPQHF.

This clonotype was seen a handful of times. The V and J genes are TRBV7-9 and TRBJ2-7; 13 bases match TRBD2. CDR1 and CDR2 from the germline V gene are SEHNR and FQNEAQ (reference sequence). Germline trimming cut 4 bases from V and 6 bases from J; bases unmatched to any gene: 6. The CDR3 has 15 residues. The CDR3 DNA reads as TGTGCCAGCAGCTCCCGACTAGCGGGAGGTGGCGAGCAGTACTTC. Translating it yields CASSSRLAGGGEQYF.

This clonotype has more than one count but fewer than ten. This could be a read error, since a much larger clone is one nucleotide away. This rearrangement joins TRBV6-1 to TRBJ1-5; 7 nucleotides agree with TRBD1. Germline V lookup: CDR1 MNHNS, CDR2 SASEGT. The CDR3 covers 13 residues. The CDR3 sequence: CAGTVNSDQPQHF. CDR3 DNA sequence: TGTGCCGGGACAGTGAATAGCGATCAGCCCCAGCATTTT.

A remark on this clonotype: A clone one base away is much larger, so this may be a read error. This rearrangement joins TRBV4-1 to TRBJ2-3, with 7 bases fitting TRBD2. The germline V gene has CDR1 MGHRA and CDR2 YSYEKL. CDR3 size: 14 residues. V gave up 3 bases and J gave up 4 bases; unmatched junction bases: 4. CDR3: CASSQGGFADTQYF. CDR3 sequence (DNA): TGCGCCAGCAGCCAGGGGGGGTTCGCAGATACGCAGTATTTT.

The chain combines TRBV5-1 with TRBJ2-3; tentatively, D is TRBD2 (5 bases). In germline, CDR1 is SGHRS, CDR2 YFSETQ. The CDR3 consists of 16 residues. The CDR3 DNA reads TGCCTGAGCAGCCGCCTGAGGGTCTCGGCCACAGATACGCAGTATTTT. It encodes CLSSRLRVSATDTQYF.

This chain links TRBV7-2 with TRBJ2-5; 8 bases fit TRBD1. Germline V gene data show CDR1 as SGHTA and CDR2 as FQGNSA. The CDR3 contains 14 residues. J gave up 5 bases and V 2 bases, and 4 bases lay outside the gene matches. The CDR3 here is CASSLLGQVETQYF. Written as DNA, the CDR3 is TGTGCCAGCAGCTTACTGGGACAGGTGGAGACCCAGTACTTC.

CDR3 sequence (DNA): TGCAGTGGCGGGAAATGCAATGAGCAGTTCTTC. Amino acid sequence: CSGGKCNEQFF. V and J are TRBV20-1 and TRBJ2-1; perhaps TRBD2 as D (6 bases). Trimming removed 7 bases from V and 6 bases from J, with 10 bases in between. This CDR3 contains 11 residues. The germline V gene has CDR1 DFQATT and CDR2 SNEGSKA (reference sequence).

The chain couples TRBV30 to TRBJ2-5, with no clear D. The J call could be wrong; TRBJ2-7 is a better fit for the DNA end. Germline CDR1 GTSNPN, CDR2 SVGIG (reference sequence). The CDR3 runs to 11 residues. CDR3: CAWSALHEQYF. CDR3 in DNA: TGTGCCTGGAGTGCACTCCACGAGCAGTACTTC.

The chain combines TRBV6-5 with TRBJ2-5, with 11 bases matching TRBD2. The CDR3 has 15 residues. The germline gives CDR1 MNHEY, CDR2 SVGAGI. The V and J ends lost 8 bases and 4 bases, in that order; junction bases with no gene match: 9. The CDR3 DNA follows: TGTGCCAGCCAGACTAAGACTAGCGGGGTAGAGACCCAGTACTTC. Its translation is CASQTKTSGVETQYF.

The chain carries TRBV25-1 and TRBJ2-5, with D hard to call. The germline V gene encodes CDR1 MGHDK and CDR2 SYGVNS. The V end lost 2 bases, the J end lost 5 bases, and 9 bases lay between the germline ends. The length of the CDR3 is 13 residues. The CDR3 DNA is TGTGCCAGCAGTGAAAGGACCCGCGAGACCCAGTACTTC. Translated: CASSERTRETQYF.

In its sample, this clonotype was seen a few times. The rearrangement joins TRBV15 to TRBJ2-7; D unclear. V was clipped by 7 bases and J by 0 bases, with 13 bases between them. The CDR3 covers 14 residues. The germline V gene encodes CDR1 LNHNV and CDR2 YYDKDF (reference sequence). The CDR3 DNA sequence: TGTGCCACCACCCAGGACCTTAGCTCCTACGAGCAGTACTTC. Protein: CATTQDLSSYEQYF.

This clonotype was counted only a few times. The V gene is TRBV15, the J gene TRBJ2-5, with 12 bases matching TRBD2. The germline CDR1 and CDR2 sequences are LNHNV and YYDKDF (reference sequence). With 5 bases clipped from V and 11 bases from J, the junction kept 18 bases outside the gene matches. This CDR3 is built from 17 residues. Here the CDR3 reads CATSGFWTSGKVLEQYF. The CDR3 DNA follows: TGTGCCACCAGCGGATTTTGGACTAGCGGGAAAGTTCTTGAACAGTACTTC.

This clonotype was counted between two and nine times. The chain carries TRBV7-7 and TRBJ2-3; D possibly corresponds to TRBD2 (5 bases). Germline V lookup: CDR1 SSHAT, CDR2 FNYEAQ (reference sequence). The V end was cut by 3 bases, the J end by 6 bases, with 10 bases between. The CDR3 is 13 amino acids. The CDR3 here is CASSLRAWDTQYF. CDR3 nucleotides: TGTGCCAGCAGCTTGCGGGCCTGGGATACGCAGTATTTT.

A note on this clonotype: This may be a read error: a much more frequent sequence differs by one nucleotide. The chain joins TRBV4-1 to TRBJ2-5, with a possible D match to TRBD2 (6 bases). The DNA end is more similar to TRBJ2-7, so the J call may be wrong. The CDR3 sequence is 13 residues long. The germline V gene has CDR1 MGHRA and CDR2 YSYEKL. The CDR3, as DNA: TGCGCCAGCAGCCAATTAGGGAGGAACGAGCAGTACTTC. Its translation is CASSQLGRNEQYF.

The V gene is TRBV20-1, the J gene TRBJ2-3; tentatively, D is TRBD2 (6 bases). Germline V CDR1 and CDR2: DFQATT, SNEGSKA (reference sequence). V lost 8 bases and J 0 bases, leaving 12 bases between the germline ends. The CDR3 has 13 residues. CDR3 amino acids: CSSAGLSTDTQYF. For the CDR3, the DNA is TGCAGTTCGGCGGGGCTCAGCACAGATACGCAGTATTTT.

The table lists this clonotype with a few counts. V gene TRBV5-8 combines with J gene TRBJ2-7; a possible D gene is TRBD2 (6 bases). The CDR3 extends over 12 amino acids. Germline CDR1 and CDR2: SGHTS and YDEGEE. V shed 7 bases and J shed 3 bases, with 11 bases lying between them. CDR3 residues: CASGWRGYEQYF. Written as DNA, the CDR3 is TGTGCCAGCGGCTGGCGGGGCTACGAGCAGTACTTC. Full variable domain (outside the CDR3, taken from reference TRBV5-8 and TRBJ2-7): EAGVTQSPTHLIKTRGQQATLRCSPISGHTSVYWYQQALGLGLQFLLWYDEGEERNRGNFPPRFSGRQFPNYSSELNVNALELEDSALYLCASGWRGYEQYFGPGTRLTVT.

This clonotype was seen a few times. The CDR3 nucleotides read TGTGCCATTATAACGGATACGCAGTATTTT. This encodes CAIITDTQYF. The J gene is TRBJ2-3, the V gene TRBV12-3 or TRBV12-4, with D unclear. This CDR3 region has 10 residues. Trimming left V 10 bases short and J 6 bases short, with 8 bases between.

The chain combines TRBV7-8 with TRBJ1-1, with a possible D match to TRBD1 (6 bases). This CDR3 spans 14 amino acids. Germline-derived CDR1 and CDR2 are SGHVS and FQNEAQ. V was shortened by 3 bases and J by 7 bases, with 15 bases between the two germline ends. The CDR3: CASSFSGGNVEAFF. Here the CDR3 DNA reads TGTGCCAGCAGCTTTTCTGGGGGCAATGTTGAAGCTTTCTTT. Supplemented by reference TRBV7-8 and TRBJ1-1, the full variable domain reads GAGVSQSPRYKVAKRGQDVALRCDPISGHVSLFWYQQALGQGPEFLTYFQNEAQLDKSGLPSDRFFAERPEGSVSTLKIQRTQQEDSAVYLCASSFSGGNVEAFFGQGTRLTVV.

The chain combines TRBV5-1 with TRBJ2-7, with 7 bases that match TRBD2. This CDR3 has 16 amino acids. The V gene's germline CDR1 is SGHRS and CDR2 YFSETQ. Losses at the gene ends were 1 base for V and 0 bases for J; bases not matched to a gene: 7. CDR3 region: CASSLRPSGDSYEQYF. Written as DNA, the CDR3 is TGCGCCAGCAGCTTGAGGCCTAGCGGAGACTCCTACGAGCAGTACTTC.

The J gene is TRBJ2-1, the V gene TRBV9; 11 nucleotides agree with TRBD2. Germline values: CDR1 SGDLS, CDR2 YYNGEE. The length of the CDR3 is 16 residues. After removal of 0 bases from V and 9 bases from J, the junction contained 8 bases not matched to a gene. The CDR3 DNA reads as TGTGCCAGCAGCGTAGTTGGGACTAGCGGCATAGGTGAGCAGTTCTTC. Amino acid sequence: CASSVVGTSGIGEQFF. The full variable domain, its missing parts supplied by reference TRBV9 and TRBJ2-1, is DSGVTQTPKHLITATGQRVTLRCSPRSGDLSVYWYQQSLDQGLQFLIQYYNGEERAKGNILERFSAQQFPDLHSELNLSSLELGDSALYFCASSVVGTSGIGEQFFGPGTRLTVL.

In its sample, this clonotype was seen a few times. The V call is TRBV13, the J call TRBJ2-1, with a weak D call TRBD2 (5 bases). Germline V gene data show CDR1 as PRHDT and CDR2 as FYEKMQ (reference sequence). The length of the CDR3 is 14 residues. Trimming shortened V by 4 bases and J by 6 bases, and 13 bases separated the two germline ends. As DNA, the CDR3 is TGTGCCAGCAGCTCCCCCGGGAAACCCAATGAGCAGTTCTTC. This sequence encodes CASSSPGKPNEQFF.